This T cell receptor beta chain was found in a study of molecular identifiers for immune sequencing clone quantification. Turning to the study itself: Replicate runs used RNA from 20,000 or 100,000 naive CD8 cells, which was split five ways into aliquots, and four of those aliquots were then sequenced.

Naive CD8 libraries used about 20,000 to 1,000,000 sorted cells and 10%, 30% or 50% RNA. Sorting defined naive CD8 T cells as CD8+CD4-CCR7+CD45RA+. CDR1 MNHEY and CDR2 SVGEGT come from the germline V gene. The CDR3 runs 14 residues. V lost 5 bases and J lost 4, with 12 bases in between. This clonotype has a handful of counts. TCRdb reprocessed the PCR reads with MiXCR, giving one entry per CDR3 protein. The repertoire has some 580,000 distinct CDR3 sequences, roughly 25% of them found once; the top ten carry around 0.78%. The sequencing input was naive CD8+ T cells from blood, with Jurkat cell RNA spiked in. Described subset: FACS-sorted CD8+CD4-CCR7+CD45RA+ naive T cells. This receptor was taken from a human donor in good health. Some libraries in this study had Jurkat cell RNA spiked in. The chain recombines TRBV6-2 or TRBV6-3 with TRBJ2-1, with D perhaps TRBD2 (5 bases). CDR3 DNA: TGTGCCAGCAGTCCCTGGGAGCTATACAATGAGCAGTTCTTC. This sequence encodes CASSPWELYNEQFF.